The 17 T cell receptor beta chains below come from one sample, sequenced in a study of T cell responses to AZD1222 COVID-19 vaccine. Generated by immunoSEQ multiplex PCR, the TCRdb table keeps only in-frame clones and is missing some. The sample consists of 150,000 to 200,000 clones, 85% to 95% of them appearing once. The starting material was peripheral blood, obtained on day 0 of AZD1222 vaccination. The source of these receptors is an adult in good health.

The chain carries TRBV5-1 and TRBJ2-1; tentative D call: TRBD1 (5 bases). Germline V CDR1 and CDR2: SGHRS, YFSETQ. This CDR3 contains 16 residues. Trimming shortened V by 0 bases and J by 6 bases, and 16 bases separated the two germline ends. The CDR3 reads CASSLVVQGMSNEQFF. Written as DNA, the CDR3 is TGCGCCAGCAGCTTGGTGGTCCAGGGTATGAGCAATGAGCAGTTCTTC.

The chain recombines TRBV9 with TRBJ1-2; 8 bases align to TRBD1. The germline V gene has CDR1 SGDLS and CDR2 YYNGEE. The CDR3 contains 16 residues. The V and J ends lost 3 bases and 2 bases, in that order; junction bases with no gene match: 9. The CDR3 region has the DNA TGTGCCAGCAGCGGACCCCATACAGGGGGAAACTATGGCTACACCTTC. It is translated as CASSGPHTGGNYGYTF.

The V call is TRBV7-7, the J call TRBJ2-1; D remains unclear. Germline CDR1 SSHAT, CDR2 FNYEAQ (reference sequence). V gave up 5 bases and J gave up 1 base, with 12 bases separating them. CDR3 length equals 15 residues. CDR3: CASSPVSGSYNEQFF. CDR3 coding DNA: TGTGCCAGCAGCCCTGTATCGGGTTCCTACAATGAGCAGTTCTTC.

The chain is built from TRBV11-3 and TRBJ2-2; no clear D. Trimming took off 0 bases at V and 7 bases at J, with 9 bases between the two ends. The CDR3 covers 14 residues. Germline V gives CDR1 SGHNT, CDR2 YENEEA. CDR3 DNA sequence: TGTGCCAGCAGCTTAGATCACAGTAACGGGGAGCTGTTTTTT. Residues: CASSLDHSNGELFF. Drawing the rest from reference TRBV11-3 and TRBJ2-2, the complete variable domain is EAGVVQSPRYKIIEKKQPVAFWCNPISGHNTLYWYLQNLGQGPELLIRYENEEAVDDSQLPKDRFSAERLKGVDSTLKIQPAELGDSAVYLCASSLDHSNGELFFGEGSRLTVL.

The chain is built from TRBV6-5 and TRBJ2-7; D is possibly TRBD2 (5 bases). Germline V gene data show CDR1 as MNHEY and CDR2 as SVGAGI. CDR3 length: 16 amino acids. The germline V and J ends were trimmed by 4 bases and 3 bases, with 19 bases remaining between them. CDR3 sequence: CASSFDYIGFGYEQYF. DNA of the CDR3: TGTGCCAGCAGTTTCGACTATATCGGTTTTGGCTACGAGCAGTACTTC.

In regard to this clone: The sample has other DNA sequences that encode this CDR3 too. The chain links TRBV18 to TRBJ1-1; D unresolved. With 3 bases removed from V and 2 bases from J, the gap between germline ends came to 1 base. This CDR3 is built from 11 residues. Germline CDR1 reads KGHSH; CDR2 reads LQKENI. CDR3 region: CASSPNTEAFF. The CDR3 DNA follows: TGTGCCAGCTCACCTAACACTGAAGCTTTCTTT.

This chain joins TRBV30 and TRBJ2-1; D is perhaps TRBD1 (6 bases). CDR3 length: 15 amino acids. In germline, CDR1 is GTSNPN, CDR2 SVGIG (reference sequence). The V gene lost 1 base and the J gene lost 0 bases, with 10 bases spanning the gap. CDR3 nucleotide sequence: TGTGCCTGGAGTGCTGACAGGAGCTCCTACAATGAGCAGTTCTTC. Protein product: CAWSADRSSYNEQFF.

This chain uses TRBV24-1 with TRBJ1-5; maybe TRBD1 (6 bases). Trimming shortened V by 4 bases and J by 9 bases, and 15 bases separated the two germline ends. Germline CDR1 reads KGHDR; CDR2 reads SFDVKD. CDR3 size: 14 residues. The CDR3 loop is CATSDSGHPWPQHF. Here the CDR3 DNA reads TGTGCCACCAGTGACTCGGGACACCCATGGCCCCAGCATTTT.

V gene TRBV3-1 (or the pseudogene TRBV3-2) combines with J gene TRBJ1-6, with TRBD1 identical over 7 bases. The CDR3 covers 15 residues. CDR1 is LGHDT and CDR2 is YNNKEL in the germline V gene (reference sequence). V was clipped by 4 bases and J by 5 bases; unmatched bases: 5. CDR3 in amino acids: CASSLRGTDNSPLHF. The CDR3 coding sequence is TGTGCCAGCAGCCTCCGCGGGACAGATAATTCACCCCTCCACTTT.

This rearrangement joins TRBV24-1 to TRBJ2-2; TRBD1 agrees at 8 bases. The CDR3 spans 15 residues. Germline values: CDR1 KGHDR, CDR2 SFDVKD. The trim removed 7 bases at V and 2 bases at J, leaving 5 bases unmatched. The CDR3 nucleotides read TGTGCCACCAGCCTGACAGGGGACAACACCGGGGAGCTGTTTTTT. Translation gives CATSLTGDNTGELFF.

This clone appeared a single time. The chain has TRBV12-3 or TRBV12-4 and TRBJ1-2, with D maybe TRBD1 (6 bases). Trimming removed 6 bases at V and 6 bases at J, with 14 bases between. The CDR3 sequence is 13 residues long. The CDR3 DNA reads TGTGCCAGCAGGCGCGGGGGGCAGAATGGCTACACCTTC. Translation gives CASRRGGQNGYTF.

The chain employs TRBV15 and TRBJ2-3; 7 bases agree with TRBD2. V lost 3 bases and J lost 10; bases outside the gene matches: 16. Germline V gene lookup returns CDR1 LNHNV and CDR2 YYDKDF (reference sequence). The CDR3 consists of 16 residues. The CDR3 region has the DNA TGTGCCACCAGCAGTGAACAGACTAGCATCTTGGGTGCGCAGTATTTT. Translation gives CATSSEQTSILGAQYF. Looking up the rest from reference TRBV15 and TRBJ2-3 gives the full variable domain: DAMVIQNPRYQVTQFGKPVTLSCSQTLNHNVMYWYQQKSSQAPKLLFHYYDKDFNNEADTPDNFQSRRPNTSFCFLDIRSPGLGDTAMYLCATSSEQTSILGAQYFGPGTRLTVL.

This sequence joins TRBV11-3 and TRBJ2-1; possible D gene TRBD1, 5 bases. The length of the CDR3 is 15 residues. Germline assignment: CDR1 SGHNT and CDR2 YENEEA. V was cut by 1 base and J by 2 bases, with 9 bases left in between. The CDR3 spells CASSLGRGTYNEQFF. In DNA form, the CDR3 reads TGTGCCAGCAGCTTAGGTAGGGGCACCTACAATGAGCAGTTCTTC.

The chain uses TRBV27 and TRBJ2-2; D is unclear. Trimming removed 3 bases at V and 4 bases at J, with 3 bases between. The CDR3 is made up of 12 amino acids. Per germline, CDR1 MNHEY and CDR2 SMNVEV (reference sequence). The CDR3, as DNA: TGTGCCAGCAGTTTTTTCACCGGGGAGCTGTTTTTT. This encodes CASSFFTGELFF.

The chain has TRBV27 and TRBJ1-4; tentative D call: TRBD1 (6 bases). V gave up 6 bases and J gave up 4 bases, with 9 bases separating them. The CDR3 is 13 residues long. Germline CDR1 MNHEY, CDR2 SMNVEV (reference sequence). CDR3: CASSRTDNEKLFF. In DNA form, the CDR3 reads TGTGCCAGCAGCCGGACAGATAATGAAAAACTGTTTTTT.

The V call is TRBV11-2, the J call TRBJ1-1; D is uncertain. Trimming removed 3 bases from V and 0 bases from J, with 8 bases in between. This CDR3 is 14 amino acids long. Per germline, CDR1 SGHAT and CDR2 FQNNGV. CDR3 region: CASSLTNLNTEAFF. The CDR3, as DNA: TGTGCCAGCAGCTTGACAAACCTGAACACTGAAGCTTTCTTT.

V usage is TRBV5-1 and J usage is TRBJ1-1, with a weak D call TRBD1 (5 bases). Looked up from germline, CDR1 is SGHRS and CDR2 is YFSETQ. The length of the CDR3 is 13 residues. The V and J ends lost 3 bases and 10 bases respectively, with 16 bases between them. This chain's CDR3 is CASSWGDRWGAFF. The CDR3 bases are TGCGCCAGCAGCTGGGGGGACCGATGGGGAGCTTTCTTT. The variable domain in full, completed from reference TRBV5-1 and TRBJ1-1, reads KAGVTQTPRYLIKTRGQQVTLSCSPISGHRSVSWYQQTPGQGLQFLFEYFSETQRNKGNFPGRFSGRQFSNSRSEMNVSTLELGDSALYLCASSWGDRWGAFFGQGTRLTVV.